The 17 T cell receptor beta chains given below trace back to one sample, sequenced in a study of T cells after somatic rescue of genetic block. Clones were read by immunoSEQ multiplex PCR, and TCRdb kept only the in-frame ones, dropping some. The table has approximately 58,000 clones, 96% seen once. The sample taken for sequencing was peripheral blood mononuclear cells (PBMCs). The origin of the receptors is a child younger than two.

The chain uses TRBV6-1 and TRBJ1-2; D not resolved. V was clipped by 2 bases and J by 4 bases, with 11 bases between them. Per the germline V gene, CDR1 is MNHNS and CDR2 is SASEGT. CDR3 length: 14 residues. The CDR3 sequence is CASSELRTAYGYTF. CDR3 in DNA: TGTGCCAGCAGTGAACTAAGAACAGCCTATGGCTACACCTTC.

This rearrangement joins TRBV7-6 to TRBJ2-2; 8 nucleotides line up with TRBD1. The germline CDR1 and CDR2 sequences are SGHVS and FNYEAQ. V lost 5 bases and J lost 7; bases outside the gene matches: 9. The CDR3 spans 15 residues. CDR3 region: CASSPQTGAIGELFF. Written as DNA, the CDR3 is TGTGCCAGCAGCCCACAGACAGGGGCGATCGGGGAGCTGTTTTTT.

The rearrangement joins TRBV28 to TRBJ2-7; possibly TRBD2 for D (6 bases). Trimming took 5 bases from V and 3 from J, leaving 17 bases between them. CDR1 MDHEN and CDR2 SYDVKM come from the germline V gene. This CDR3 comprises 15 residues. CDR3 protein: CASSPSNSGSYEQYF. In DNA form, the CDR3 reads TGTGCCAGCAGTCCCAGTAATAGCGGAAGCTACGAGCAGTACTTC.

CDR3 bases: TGTGCCAGCAGCCACGGGACGGCCTCTGGGGCCAACGTCCTGACTTTC. As protein: CASSHGTASGANVLTF. The gene calls are TRBV11-3 and TRBJ2-6; TRBD1 or TRBD2 may be the D gene (5 bases each). The CDR3 spans 16 residues. Germline CDR1 reads SGHNT; CDR2 reads YENEEA. V lost 5 bases and J 0 bases, leaving 11 bases between the germline ends.

A few counts support this clone. The rearrangement links TRBV7-6 to TRBJ2-7; D is possibly TRBD1 or TRBD2 (5 bases each). The germline V gene encodes CDR1 SGHVS and CDR2 FNYEAQ. The CDR3 is 14 residues long. V was clipped by 1 base and J by 2 bases, with 9 bases between them. CDR3 region: CASSLGGDPYEQYF. The CDR3 coding sequence is TGTGCCAGCAGCTTAGGAGGGGACCCCTACGAGCAGTACTTC.

The chain uses TRBV27 and TRBJ2-2; either TRBD1 or TRBD2 may fit D (6 bases each). CDR1 and CDR2 (germline): MNHEY, SMNVEV (reference sequence). Trimming shortened V by 5 bases and J by 6 bases, and 22 bases separated the two germline ends. CDR3 length: 17 residues. The CDR3 loop is CASSPRYWGAGPGELFF. In DNA, the CDR3 is TGTGCCAGCAGTCCGAGGTATTGGGGGGCTGGCCCCGGGGAGCTGTTTTTT.

The chain combines TRBV2 with TRBJ2-3, with TRBD2 identical over 14 bases. The CDR3 covers 17 residues. V trimming: 6 bases; J trimming: 3 bases; junction bases outside the gene matches: 8. The germline V gene encodes CDR1 SNHLY and CDR2 FYNNEI. Here the CDR3 DNA reads TGTGCCAGCAGCAGACTAGCGGGAGGGCAAGGGACAGATACGCAGTATTTT. It encodes CASSRLAGGQGTDTQYF.

The rearrangement joins TRBV4-1 to TRBJ2-1; D is ambiguous. The ends were cut back, 3 bases at V and 5 bases at J, with 17 bases in the middle. Germline V gene sequence: CDR1 MGHRA, CDR2 YSYEKL. This CDR3 is 16 amino acids long. The CDR3 here is CASSHASLLSNNEQFF. CDR3 DNA: TGCGCCAGCAGCCACGCATCCCTACTGTCAAACAATGAGCAGTTCTTC.

The chain combines TRBV29-1 with TRBJ2-7, with 11 bases identical to TRBD2. This CDR3 is 13 amino acids long. Germline-derived CDR1 and CDR2 are SQVTM and ANQGSEA. J gave up 7 bases and V 7 bases, and 9 bases lay outside the gene matches. The CDR3 is CSARLAGTGEQYF. Here the CDR3 DNA reads TGCAGCGCGAGACTAGCGGGAACAGGGGAGCAGTACTTC.

The chain's CDR3 is CASSLDGGETQYF. CDR3 bases: TGCGCCAGCAGCTTGGATGGGGGAGAGACCCAGTACTTC. The chain joins TRBV5-1 to TRBJ2-5; D tentatively fits TRBD1 or TRBD2 (5 bases each). The CDR3 runs to 13 residues. The V end was cut by 0 bases, the J end by 4 bases, with 7 bases between. Germline V gene data show CDR1 as SGHRS and CDR2 as YFSETQ.

This rearrangement joins TRBV25-1 to TRBJ2-3, with D possibly being TRBD2 (6 bases). CDR3 length: 13 residues. Trimming pared 2 bases from V and 9 bases from J, leaving 12 bases between. Germline values: CDR1 MGHDK, CDR2 SYGVNS. CDR3 loop: CASSERAEGTQYF. For the CDR3, the DNA is TGTGCCAGCAGTGAACGGGCGGAGGGGACGCAGTATTTT.

CDR3 in amino acids: CASSFRQGGYTF. CDR3 coding DNA: TGTGCCAGCAGTTTCCGACAGGGTGGCTACACCTTC. V and J are TRBV28 and TRBJ1-2; TRBD1 agrees at 7 bases. The junction had 2 bases not matched to a gene; V was cut back by 3 bases and J by 7 bases. This CDR3 is 12 amino acids long. Germline V lookup: CDR1 MDHEN, CDR2 SYDVKM.

As DNA, the CDR3 is TGTGCCAGCAGTGAGGCTAGCGGCACAGATACGCAGTATTTT. It codes for CASSEASGTDTQYF. The chain joins TRBV6-1 to TRBJ2-3; possibly TRBD2 for D (6 bases). The CDR3 is 14 amino acids. The germline V gene encodes CDR1 MNHNS and CDR2 SASEGT. V was trimmed by 3 bases and J by 1 base, leaving 8 bases between them.

The chain carries TRBV27 and TRBJ1-2; 10 nucleotides agree with TRBD1. With 7 bases clipped from V and 4 bases from J, the junction kept 12 bases outside the gene matches. Per the germline V gene, CDR1 is MNHEY and CDR2 is SMNVEV (reference sequence). This CDR3 spans 16 amino acids. The CDR3, as DNA: TGTGCCAGCACCCAAGAATGGACAGGGGGTTCCTATGGCTACACCTTC. Translated, it gives CASTQEWTGGSYGYTF.

This chain uses TRBV2 with TRBJ2-7, with 9 bases lining up with TRBD2. Germline CDR1 reads SNHLY; CDR2 reads FYNNEI. CDR3 length equals 15 residues. The junction had 6 bases not matched to a gene; V was cut back by 3 bases and J by 3 bases. CDR3 residues: CASSDLREGIYEQYF. The CDR3 DNA follows: TGTGCCAGCAGTGATCTGCGGGAGGGGATCTACGAGCAGTACTTC.

The chain recombines TRBV5-8 with TRBJ2-4, with a weak D call TRBD1 (6 bases). Trimming left V 3 bases short and J 0 bases short, with 10 bases between. Per germline, CDR1 SGHTS and CDR2 YDEGEE. This CDR3 comprises 15 residues. The CDR3 DNA reads as TGTGCCAGCAGCTACAGGGAAAAAGCCAAAAACATTCAGTACTTC. Translated: CASSYREKAKNIQYF.

The chain uses TRBV14 and TRBJ1-1; the match to TRBD1 covers 8 bases. The V gene's germline CDR1 is SGHDN and CDR2 FVKESK. The CDR3 has 18 amino acids. The V segment lost 0 bases and the J segment 1 base; nucleotides outside the gene matches: 10. The CDR3 DNA is TGTGCCAGCAGCCAAGATCCCCCTACCGGGACAGGGAACACTGAAGCTTTCTTT. This encodes CASSQDPPTGTGNTEAFF.